Following are 4 T cell receptor beta chains from one sample sequenced in a study of cytomegalovirus exposure and HLA in healthy donors. The primer mix had 60 Vbeta and 13 Jbeta primers. TCRdb keeps only in-frame clones here, not all; method: immunoSEQ multiplex PCR. The data hold under 200,000 clones, with roughly 80% observed a single time. Sample: PBMCs. The source is a male donor in good health and CMV-seropositive.

This clone was counted between two and nine times. This rearrangement joins TRBV5-6 to TRBJ2-1; TRBD1 aligns across 11 bases. V shed 0 bases and J 8 bases; nucleotides not matched to a gene: 7. CDR1 and CDR2 from the germline V gene are SGHDT and YYEEEE. This CDR3 comprises 16 residues. CDR3 sequence reads: CASSLARTGGLDEQFF. The CDR3 DNA reads as TGTGCCAGCAGCTTGGCCCGGACAGGGGGCTTGGATGAGCAGTTCTTC.

Regarding this clone: One end of the junction does not line up with germline, which may come from a read error. The V gene is TRBV2, the J gene TRBJ2-6, with 7 bases aligning to TRBD1. The germline V gene encodes CDR1 SNHLY and CDR2 FYNNEI. The CDR3 spans 17 residues. The CDR3 DNA is TGTGCCAGCAGGATATCTGTAACAGGGGCTGGGGCCAACGGCCTGACTTTC. Translation gives CASRISVTGAGANGLTF.

J is TRBJ2-1 and V is TRBV25-1; 10 bases map to TRBD2. V lost 1 base and J lost 6; bases outside the gene matches: 3. The CDR3 has 15 residues. The V gene's germline CDR1 is MGHDK and CDR2 SYGVNS. The CDR3 here is CASSEWLAGVNEQFF. In DNA, the CDR3 is TGTGCCAGCAGTGAATGGCTAGCGGGAGTCAATGAGCAGTTCTTC.

The chain recombines TRBV5-1 with TRBJ2-2; D remains unclear. This CDR3 has 13 amino acids. Germline V gives CDR1 SGHRS, CDR2 YFSETQ. With 1 base removed from V and 8 bases from J, the gap between germline ends came to 9 bases. In DNA form, the CDR3 reads TGCGCCAGCAGCTTGTATCTCTCGGGGGAGCTGTTTTTT. Protein sequence: CASSLYLSGELFF.